This T cell receptor beta chain was profiled in a study of CD8 T cells in ankylosing spondylitis. Study observations and caveats: The clones that were linked to disease were reported to be significantly enriched in matched synovial fluid samples from ankylosing spondylitis patients. Disease-associated clones were CD8+ and fairly uncommon in peripheral blood. A motif of 7 to 9 highly homologous TCR beta variants was seen as apparently characteristic of ankylosing spondylitis blood.

Worth noting for this clonotype: The antigen is undetermined.

Germline CDR1 and CDR2: SGHAT and FQNNGV. J was trimmed by 4 bases and V by 7 bases; bases with no gene match: 5. CDR3 length equals 15 residues. One entry per CDR3 protein results from TCRdb running MiXCR on the 5' RACE reads. Of 100,000 to 150,000 distinct CDR3 sequences listed, 17% are singletons. Sequencing was performed on blood, either unsorted or a sorted T cell fraction (not recorded which). This clonotype originated in a male donor with ankylosing spondylitis. This chain uses TRBV11-2 with TRBJ2-5; 14 positions match TRBD2. Here the CDR3 reads CASTTSGRVGETQYF. In DNA, the CDR3 is TGTGCCAGCACGACTAGCGGGAGGGTGGGAGAGACCCAGTACTTC.